A single sample gave rise to the 2 T cell receptor beta chains below, sequenced in a study of T-cell reconstitution after alpha-beta-depleted transplantation in children (dated by TCRdb to about 2016). The sample's treatment or condition, from its label and the paper: allogeneic hematopoietic cell transplantation with graft depleted of TCRalphabeta T cells and CD19 B cells. Library generation was performed with PCR. The sequencer was an Illumina HiSeq 2500. To normalize quantification of the TCRbeta repertoire, the TCR libraries were built with molecular barcoding that relied on unique molecular identifiers. TCRdb ran its own pipeline on the public reads, namely fastp trimming at Q25 and MiXCR clone calling, and kept in-frame beta chains. Duplicate CDR3 protein sequences are folded into a single record with the most common DNA and genes. This sample comprises about 900,000 distinct CDR3 sequences, around 30% of them detected only once. 28% of the sample goes to the ten largest clones.

The sequenced sample was PBMCs, mostly from graft donor cells, obtained 360 days after TCRalphabeta/CD19-depleted stem cell transplant. These receptor sequences come from a boy younger than two who had a stem cell transplant for SCID, so the T cells may come from the graft donor.

This clonotype was seen a few times. V usage is TRBV20-1 and J usage is TRBJ1-5, with 7 bases identical to TRBD1. Germline V lookup: CDR1 DFQATT, CDR2 SNEGSKA (reference sequence). CDR3 size: 16 residues. Trimming cost V 0 bases and J 0 bases; bases outside gene matches: 5. CDR3 residues: CSARDGTAYSNQPQHF. In DNA form, the CDR3 reads TGCAGTGCTAGAGATGGGACAGCGTATAGCAATCAGCCCCAGCATTTT.

This clonotype appeared once. V gene TRBV20-1 combines with J gene TRBJ1-6; possibly TRBD1 for D (6 bases). The CDR3 runs 16 residues. CDR1 and CDR2 (germline): DFQATT, SNEGSKA (reference sequence). Trimming pared 2 bases from V and 8 bases from J, leaving 19 bases between. The CDR3 loop reads CSARPSTGSEDSPLHF. The DNA for the CDR3 is TGCAGTGCTAGACCATCTACAGGGAGTGAGGATTCACCCCTCCACTTT.